These 8 T cell receptor beta chains share one sample of origin, sequenced in a study of T cells in Graves' hyperthyroidism and ophthalmopathy. The TCR beta CDR3 regions underwent amplification using RNA transcripts as the source. First-round RT-PCR of the TCR CDR3 relied on the HTBI primer set. TCRdb recomputed calls from the multiplex PCR reads with MiXCR, one row per CDR3 protein. The top ten hold roughly 7.3% of the sample, which has some 560,000 distinct CDR3 sequences, around a sixth seen once. The sequenced material came from blood. The receptor source for this set is a woman aged 25 to 39 with Graves' hyperthyroidism.

This clonotype was seen only a few times. This chain uses TRBV20-1 with TRBJ1-2, with D perhaps matching TRBD1 (5 bases). Germline V gene data show CDR1 as DFQATT and CDR2 as SNEGSKA (reference sequence). The length of the CDR3 is 16 residues. Trimming took 5 bases from V and 0 from J, leaving 19 bases between them. CDR3 loop: CSAHGAGSLANYGYTF. Written as DNA, the CDR3 is TGCAGTGCTCACGGGGCGGGGTCACTAGCTAACTATGGCTACACCTTC.

This clonotype was counted between two and nine times. The chain uses TRBV7-3 and TRBJ2-5; possibly TRBD1 or TRBD2 for D (6 bases each). V lost 5 bases and J lost 3, with 34 bases in between. Germline V lookup: CDR1 SGHTA, CDR2 FQGTGA. CDR3 length: 21 residues. CDR3 region: CASSHVLIWRKVRGGKETQYF. The CDR3 bases are TGTGCCAGCAGCCATGTTCTCATTTGGAGGAAGGTCCGAGGGGGGAAAGAGACCCAGTACTTC.

This clonotype was seen only a few times. J is TRBJ2-1 and V is TRBV20-1; 14 nucleotides agree with TRBD2. The CDR3 runs to 17 residues. Germline V lookup: CDR1 DFQATT, CDR2 SNEGSKA (reference sequence). With 4 bases clipped from V and 0 bases from J, the junction kept 5 bases outside the gene matches. The CDR3 DNA follows: TGCAGTGCTATATCCGGGACTAGCGGGAGCTCCTACAATGAGCAGTTCTTC. Amino acid sequence: CSAISGTSGSSYNEQFF.

This clonotype has a handful of counts. This chain joins TRBV28 and TRBJ2-2, with 16 bases aligning to TRBD2. This CDR3 has 19 amino acids. Germline V gene lookup returns CDR1 MDHEN and CDR2 SYDVKM. J lost 5 bases, V lost 4 bases, and 10 bases had no gene match. Here the CDR3 DNA reads TGTGCCAGCAGTTCCCCCGGGACTAGCGGGAGGGCCGGAACCGGGGAGCTGTTTTTT. This sequence encodes CASSSPGTSGRAGTGELFF.

This clonotype was seen at least ten times. This chain uses TRBV7-9 with TRBJ2-1; 8 bases are shared with TRBD2. Germline V lookup: CDR1 SEHNR, CDR2 FQNEAQ (reference sequence). Trimming at V came to 5 bases and at J to 8 bases, leaving 14 bases not matched to a gene. This CDR3 is 16 amino acids long. As DNA, the CDR3 is TGTGCCAGCAGCCCGAGACAAGGAGCGGGAGATGATGAGCAGTTCTTC. Translating it yields CASSPRQGAGDDEQFF.

The table lists this clonotype with a few counts. The rearrangement uses TRBV12-3 or TRBV12-4 and TRBJ2-2; maybe TRBD2 (6 bases). The CDR3 spans 15 residues. Trimming took 3 bases from V and 6 from J, leaving 14 bases between them. In DNA, the CDR3 is TGTGCCAGCAGTTTGGCCCGGTGGGGGGCCGGGGAGCTGTTTTTT. It yields the protein CASSLARWGAGELFF.

This clonotype occurred many times. V is TRBV29-1 and J is TRBJ2-1; perhaps D is TRBD1 or TRBD2 (5 bases each). The V gene lost 6 bases and the J gene lost 5 bases, with 14 bases spanning the gap. The CDR3 length is 13 residues. Germline V lookup: CDR1 SQVTM, CDR2 ANQGSEA. The CDR3 DNA reads TGCAGCGTGCATTGGGACGGTCACAATGAGCAGTTCTTC. Protein product: CSVHWDGHNEQFF.

V and J are TRBV4-1 and TRBJ1-5; D ambiguous. CDR3 size: 15 residues. Germline V gives CDR1 MGHRA, CDR2 YSYEKL. V was pared by 4 bases and J by 5 bases, with 15 bases between. The CDR3, as DNA: TGCGCCAGCAGCCCGCTTCCGGGAAAATATCAGCCCCAGCATTTT. It specifies CASSPLPGKYQPQHF.